This is a list of T cell receptor beta chains from one sample in a study of blood T cell repertoires in COVID-19. The assay was immunoSEQ multiplex PCR, and TCRdb's table has in-frame clones only and misses some. The sample has more than 200,000 clones; more than 70% are singletons. Material for sequencing was peripheral blood. The receptors were gathered from a woman aged 30 to 39 with COVID-19, enrolled during active disease. Both conserved end residues are part of each CDR3. The order of the fields is clone size, V gene, J gene, D gene, CDR3 protein, CDR3 DNA. The D gene is left open where the match is weak. Some rows mark clone size as missing; the rest say once, few, many or name a class of expanded clone.

abundance: NA
v_gene: TRBV19
j_gene: TRBJ1-6
d_gene: TRBD1
CDR3aa: CASSVPTGPNSNSPLHF
CDR3nt: TGTGCCAGTAGTGTCCCGACAGGGCCCAATTCTAATTCACCCCTCCACTTT

abundance: NA
v_gene: TRBV5-6
j_gene: TRBJ2-1
d_gene: TRBD2
CDR3aa: CASSPISGSPYNEQFF
CDR3nt: TGTGCCAGCAGCCCCATTAGCGGGAGTCCCTACAATGAGCAGTTCTTC

abundance: NA
v_gene: TRBV19
j_gene: TRBJ2-3
d_gene: TRBD1
CDR3aa: CASSIEGQGADTQYF
CDR3nt: TGTGCCAGTAGTATAGAAGGACAGGGGGCAGATACGCAGTATTTT

abundance: NA
v_gene: TRBV6-2/TRBV6-3
j_gene: TRBJ2-3
d_gene: TRBD2
CDR3aa: CASSYEMRTSGGPRLTDTQYF
CDR3nt: TGTGCCAGCAGTTACGAGATGAGGACTAGCGGGGGGCCAAGACTCACAGATACGCAGTATTTT

abundance: NA
v_gene: TRBV19
j_gene: TRBJ1-6
d_gene: NA
CDR3aa: CASSIGGEGSPLHF
CDR3nt: TGTGCCAGTAGTATTGGAGGGGAGGGTTCACCCCTCCACTTT

abundance: NA
v_gene: TRBV7-2
j_gene: TRBJ1-5
d_gene: NA
CDR3aa: CASSLVRDSNQPQHF
CDR3nt: TGTGCCAGCAGCTTAGTGAGGGATAGCAATCAGCCCCAGCATTTT

abundance: NA
v_gene: TRBV6-2/TRBV6-3
j_gene: TRBJ1-4
d_gene: NA
CDR3aa: CASSLARRGGRIGKLFF
CDR3nt: TGTGCCAGCAGTTTGGCCAGGCGAGGGGGAAGAATTGGAAAACTGTTTTTT

abundance: NA
v_gene: TRBV10-1
j_gene: TRBJ1-1
d_gene: TRBD1
CDR3aa: CASRAGQGDTEAFF
CDR3nt: TGCGCCAGCAGGGCGGGACAGGGGGACACTGAAGCTTTCTTT

abundance: few
v_gene: TRBV12-3/TRBV12-4
j_gene: TRBJ1-1
d_gene: TRBD1
CDR3aa: CASSMGQPEAFF
CDR3nt: TGTGCCAGCAGTATGGGACAGCCTGAAGCTTTCTTT

abundance: NA
v_gene: TRBV3-1/TRBV3-2
j_gene: TRBJ1-1
d_gene: NA
CDR3aa: CATAVGTEAFF
CDR3nt: TGTGCCACGGCGGTGGGCACTGAAGCTTTCTTT

abundance: NA
v_gene: TRBV5-1
j_gene: TRBJ1-4
d_gene: TRBD1
CDR3aa: CASSRQQGLDEKLFF
CDR3nt: TGCGCCAGCAGCAGACAACAGGGGTTAGACGAAAAACTGTTTTTT

abundance: NA
v_gene: TRBV11-3
j_gene: TRBJ2-1
d_gene: TRBD2
CDR3aa: CASGRPGGDNEQFF
CDR3nt: TGTGCCAGCGGAAGACCCGGGGGGGACAATGAGCAGTTCTTC

abundance: NA
v_gene: TRBV11-3
j_gene: TRBJ2-3
d_gene: NA
CDR3aa: CASSPEQGTPPDTQYF
CDR3nt: TGTGCCAGCAGCCCTGAACAGGGTACGCCGCCAGATACGCAGTATTTT

abundance: NA
v_gene: TRBV2
j_gene: TRBJ2-2
d_gene: NA
CDR3aa: CASSLDRGLTGELFF
CDR3nt: TGTGCCAGCAGCCTCGACAGGGGACTAACCGGGGAGCTGTTTTTT

abundance: NA
v_gene: TRBV5-1
j_gene: TRBJ2-1
d_gene: TRBD2
CDR3aa: CASSLVRGGTPNEQFF
CDR3nt: TGCGCCAGCAGCTTGGTTCGGGGGGGCACCCCCAATGAGCAGTTCTTC

abundance: few
v_gene: TRBV7-2
j_gene: TRBJ2-7
d_gene: NA
CDR3aa: CASSLSRDSYEQYF
CDR3nt: TGTGCCAGCAGCTTATCCCGGGACTCCTACGAGCAGTACTTC

abundance: NA
v_gene: TRBV28
j_gene: TRBJ1-1
d_gene: NA
CDR3aa: CASSLGQKEEAFF
CDR3nt: TGTGCCAGCAGTTTGGGACAAAAGGAGGAAGCTTTCTTT

abundance: NA
v_gene: TRBV11-2
j_gene: TRBJ1-4
d_gene: NA
CDR3aa: CASSLFQYTTNEKLFF
CDR3nt: TGTGCCAGCAGCTTATTTCAGTACACAACTAATGAAAAACTGTTTTTT

abundance: few
v_gene: TRBV10-1
j_gene: TRBJ1-2
d_gene: NA
CDR3aa: CASSGGADYGYTF
CDR3nt: TGCGCCAGCAGTGGTGGGGCAGACTATGGCTACACCTTC

abundance: NA
v_gene: TRBV6-2/TRBV6-3
j_gene: TRBJ1-5
d_gene: TRBD1
CDR3aa: CASSYSRGQGSNQPQHF
CDR3nt: TGTGCCAGCAGTTACTCGAGGGGACAGGGGAGCAATCAGCCCCAGCATTTT